This T cell receptor beta chain came from a study of shared clonotypes between healthy human individuals. Study-wide results and caveats: Non-shared clonotypes showed lower generation probabilities than clonotypes common to all four donors. Read depth was anticipated to influence clonotype sharing among donors.

A remark on this clone: The antigen is not known.

TCRdb keeps only in-frame clones here, not all; method: immunoSEQ multiplex PCR. The sample lists 1.6 million or so clones, approximately 97% occurring once. This sequence was found in a man aged 25 to 40 in good health. Sequencing was carried out using naive CD4+ T cells sorted from blood. Regarding subset: CD45RA+ positively selected.

CDR3 DNA sequence: TGCGCCAGCAGCCAAGTGGGCGGAGGGTACGGGGAGCTGTTTTTT. Translating it yields CASSQVGGGYGELFF. This chain links TRBV4-1 with TRBJ2-2; TRBD2 is a possible D gene (6 bases). Germline values: CDR1 MGHRA, CDR2 YSYEKL. The CDR3 has 15 residues. V was cut by 1 base and J by 7 bases, with 13 bases left in between.